This T cell receptor (beta chain) was identified during a study of regulatory T cells in long-lasting Graves disease. Time point noted: newly diagnosed GD, antithyroid drugs for less than 3 months. TCR sequences were obtained from RNA taken from PBMCs. V was cut by 5 bases and J by 0 bases, with 14 bases left in between. The CDR3 has 16 residues. According to the study, TCR beta libraries were built with iRepertoire HTBI primers and CDR3-region Arm-PCR. Original processing notes: Taken together, the samples had around 66 TRBV and more than 11 TRBJ segments identified. TCRdb called the multiplex PCR reads again in MiXCR, with one record for every CDR3 protein. The V and J calls and clone size come from TCRdb's table, not from the authors' own analysis. The sample yields 410,000 or so distinct CDR3 sequences, around 14% seen once. The sample was also reused in another study, on T cells in Graves' hyperthyroidism and ophthalmopathy.

The specimen comprised peripheral blood mononuclear cells (PBMCs), sampled at new diagnosis, from a patient treated with antithyroid drugs. This receptor was identified in a woman in her thirties with Graves disease. The V call is TRBV12-3 or TRBV12-4, the J call TRBJ2-1; no clear D. CDR3 in DNA: TGTGCCAGCAGTCGAATGGCCTTATCCTCCTACAATGAGCAGTTCTTC. Encoded protein: CASSRMALSSYNEQFF.